The entry that follows covers one TCR beta chain sequence. The antigen remains unidentified. Only in-frame clones appear in the TCRdb table, and some are missing; sequencing was by immunoSEQ multiplex PCR. Of 400,000 to 450,000 clones in the sample, more than 80% were seen once. This specimen comes from a study of Ad26.COV2.S vaccination and SARS-CoV-2 variants. For the study at large: Intramuscular Ad26.COV2.S at 5x10^10 or 1x10^11 viral particles.

CDR1 LNHDA and CDR2 SQIVND come from the germline V gene (reference sequence). The CDR3 contains 15 residues. Unmatched junction bases numbered 4, after V lost 3 bases and J lost 0 bases. Treatment specified: around 19 received Ad26.COV2.S at low or high dose, single or two shots; roughly five received placebo; per-sample allocation not given. Day 63 after the first injection of vaccine or placebo was the sampling time. Study findings and constraints: The TCR-based breadth and depth measures might underestimate overall T cell responses.

This sequence originates from a person aged 18-65 years who received the Ad26.COV2.S COVID-19 vaccine or a placebo. The genes are TRBV19 and TRBJ2-7, with TRBD2 matching 8 bases. This specimen consisted of peripheral blood, obtained in a trial of Ad26.COV2.S vaccine versus placebo. The CDR3 region is CASSILAGGSYEQYF. The CDR3 region has the DNA TGTGCCAGTAGTATCCTAGCGGGTGGCTCCTACGAGCAGTACTTC.